Following are 27 T cell receptor beta chains from one sample sequenced in a study of PD-1 blockade in mismatch repair-deficient tumors. Only in-frame clones appear in the TCRdb table, and some are missing; sequencing was by immunoSEQ multiplex PCR. This sample yields 77,000 or so clones, of which approximately 80% are seen a single time; roughly 5.5% belongs to the top ten. The specimen was peripheral blood, collected 44 weeks after starting pembrolizumab. The receptors stem from an adult with mismatch repair-deficient cancer.

This chain joins TRBV5-1 and TRBJ1-1; D unresolved. V dropped 3 bases and J dropped 3 bases, with 9 bases sitting between them. Per germline, CDR1 SGHRS and CDR2 YFSETQ. CDR3 length: 13 amino acids. CDR3 sequence reads: CASSSAGYTEAFF. CDR3 sequence (DNA): TGCGCCAGCAGCTCGGCCGGATACACTGAAGCTTTCTTT. Supplemented by reference TRBV5-1 and TRBJ1-1, the full variable domain reads KAGVTQTPRYLIKTRGQQVTLSCSPISGHRSVSWYQQTPGQGLQFLFEYFSETQRNKGNFPGRFSGRQFSNSRSEMNVSTLELGDSALYLCASSSAGYTEAFFGQGTRLTVV.

V is TRBV19 and J is TRBJ2-4, with 7 bases matching TRBD1. In germline, CDR1 is LNHDA, CDR2 SQIVND (reference sequence). The CDR3 runs to 15 residues. V gave up 1 base and J gave up 6 bases; unmatched junction bases: 6. The CDR3 DNA reads TGTGCCAGTAGTATAGTAGGGGACAGACTAAACATTCAGTACTTC. The encoded protein is CASSIVGDRLNIQYF.

The chain uses TRBV19 and TRBJ2-3; D call uncertain. V dropped 6 bases and J dropped 4 bases, with 14 bases sitting between them. Germline loops: CDR1 LNHDA, CDR2 SQIVND (reference sequence). There are 14 residues in the CDR3. The CDR3 sequence is CASSTLPPADTQYF. The CDR3 DNA sequence: TGTGCCAGTAGCACCCTACCCCCGGCAGATACGCAGTATTTT.

V gene TRBV30 combines with J gene TRBJ1-2; D remains ambiguous. The CDR3 runs 13 residues. The germline V and J ends were trimmed by 0 bases and 4 bases, with 9 bases remaining between them. The germline CDR1 and CDR2 sequences are GTSNPN and SVGIG (reference sequence). The CDR3 DNA reads as TGTGCCTGGAGTGTACGGGCAGGCTATGGCTACACCTTC. It yields the protein CAWSVRAGYGYTF.

This chain connects TRBV19 to TRBJ1-5, with a tentative D call TRBD1 (6 bases). V was clipped by 2 bases and J by 7 bases, with 15 bases between them. The CDR3 has 15 residues. Germline V gene data show CDR1 as LNHDA and CDR2 as SQIVND (reference sequence). The DNA of the CDR3 is TGTGCCAGTAGTATAAGGTGGGGGGCTCAACAGCCCCAGCATTTT. Its translation: CASSIRWGAQQPQHF.

The chain uses TRBV7-9 and TRBJ1-2, with D possibly matching TRBD1 (5 bases). V lost 0 bases to trimming and J lost 7 bases, with 15 bases between them. CDR1 is SEHNR, CDR2 FQNEAQ, per germline (reference sequence). The CDR3 is made up of 15 amino acids. CDR3 residues: CASSLAEGMAGGYTF. The CDR3 nucleotides read TGTGCCAGCAGCTTAGCGGAGGGGATGGCGGGTGGCTACACCTTC.

The rearrangement joins TRBV9 to TRBJ2-2, with D hard to call. Per germline, CDR1 SGDLS and CDR2 YYNGEE. The CDR3 is made up of 12 amino acids. Trimming pared 0 bases from V and 8 bases from J, leaving 5 bases between. The DNA for the CDR3 is TGTGCCAGCAGCGTAGCCGTGGGGGAGCTGTTTTTT. Protein sequence: CASSVAVGELFF.

This sequence joins TRBV30 and TRBJ1-2; tentative D call: TRBD1 (5 bases). This CDR3 spans 14 amino acids. In germline, CDR1 is GTSNPN, CDR2 SVGIG (reference sequence). Trimming took off 0 bases at V and 4 bases at J, with 12 bases between the two ends. The CDR3 sequence: CAWSVDSGGYGYTF. CDR3 sequence (DNA): TGTGCCTGGAGTGTCGACAGCGGAGGCTATGGCTACACCTTC.

The genes are TRBV7-3 and TRBJ2-5, with 8 bases aligning to TRBD1. Trimming at V came to 5 bases and at J to 4 bases, leaving 6 bases not matched to a gene. This CDR3 spans 14 amino acids. In germline, CDR1 is SGHTA, CDR2 FQGTGA. This CDR3 is CASSPTTGAETQYF. The CDR3 DNA is TGTGCCAGCAGCCCAACGACAGGGGCAGAGACCCAGTACTTC.

This clone was seen a handful of times. V and J are TRBV7-2 and TRBJ2-1; 13 bases match TRBD2. Trimming cost V 4 bases and J 9 bases; bases outside gene matches: 9. Germline V lookup: CDR1 SGHTA, CDR2 FQGNSA. The CDR3 extends over 16 amino acids. CDR3 protein: CASSSQLAGGGTEQFF. CDR3 DNA sequence: TGTGCCAGCAGCTCGCAACTAGCGGGAGGGGGTACTGAGCAGTTCTTC. Complete variable domain (other parts from reference TRBV7-2 and TRBJ2-1): GAGVSQSPSNKVTEKGKDVELRCDPISGHTALYWYRQSLGQGLEFLIYFQGNSAPDKSGLPSDRFSAERTGGSVSTLTIQRTQQEDSAVYLCASSSQLAGGGTEQFFGPGTRLTVL.

V is TRBV2 and J is TRBJ1-4, with D perhaps TRBD1 (6 bases). In germline, CDR1 is SNHLY, CDR2 FYNNEI. This CDR3 spans 15 amino acids. Trimming cost V 4 bases and J 2 bases, with 11 bases left between them. Here the CDR3 reads CASSGGQGTNEKLFF. Here the CDR3 DNA reads TGTGCCAGCAGTGGGGGCCAGGGGACTAATGAAAAACTGTTTTTT.

The chain uses TRBV6-6 and TRBJ2-7; 9 bases fit TRBD1. Germline assignment: CDR1 MNHNY and CDR2 SVGAGI (reference sequence). The CDR3 spans 13 residues. Germline trimming cut 10 bases from V and 6 bases from J; bases unmatched to any gene: 10. CDR3 coding DNA: TGTGCCACGAGACAGGGGGTACGGGGCGAGCAGTACTTC. This codes for CATRQGVRGEQYF.

V is TRBV5-1 and J is TRBJ2-6; D gene ambiguous. The ends were cut back, 2 bases at V and 2 bases at J, with 8 bases in the middle. The germline V gene has CDR1 SGHRS and CDR2 YFSETQ. CDR3 length equals 15 residues. CDR3 in amino acids: CASSLRSAGANVLTF. The DNA of the CDR3 is TGCGCCAGCAGCTTAAGGTCGGCTGGGGCCAACGTCCTGACTTTC. The full variable domain, completed using reference TRBV5-1 and TRBJ2-6, is KAGVTQTPRYLIKTRGQQVTLSCSPISGHRSVSWYQQTPGQGLQFLFEYFSETQRNKGNFPGRFSGRQFSNSRSEMNVSTLELGDSALYLCASSLRSAGANVLTFGAGSRLTVL.

The chain couples TRBV19 to TRBJ1-2; TRBD1 agrees at 12 bases. The CDR3 runs 15 residues. Germline V gene lookup returns CDR1 LNHDA and CDR2 SQIVND (reference sequence). V gave up 6 bases and J gave up 6 bases; unmatched junction bases: 8. The CDR3 here is CASSPLGQGANGYTF. CDR3 nucleotides: TGTGCCAGTAGCCCTCTGGGACAGGGGGCGAATGGCTACACCTTC.

The rearrangement joins TRBV25-1 to TRBJ1-1; D gene ambiguous. Trimming shortened V by 1 base and J by 5 bases, and 5 bases separated the two germline ends. Germline V gives CDR1 MGHDK, CDR2 SYGVNS. This CDR3 contains 12 residues. The CDR3 DNA reads as TGTGCCAGCAGTGAATTTGGGACTGAAGCTTTCTTT. Protein: CASSEFGTEAFF.

V is TRBV7-2 and J is TRBJ1-1, with D perhaps matching TRBD1 (6 bases). V was clipped by 4 bases and J by 5 bases, with 20 bases between them. Looked up from germline, CDR1 is SGHTA and CDR2 is FQGNSA. The CDR3 totals 16 residues. The CDR3, as DNA: TGTGCCAGCAGCTCCAGGGGCCAGGGGAGCCGGACTGAAGCTTTCTTT. This sequence encodes CASSSRGQGSRTEAFF. The full variable domain, with the rest looked up from reference TRBV7-2 and TRBJ1-1, is GAGVSQSPSNKVTEKGKDVELRCDPISGHTALYWYRQSLGQGLEFLIYFQGNSAPDKSGLPSDRFSAERTGGSVSTLTIQRTQQEDSAVYLCASSSRGQGSRTEAFFGQGTRLTVV.

The rearrangement uses TRBV5-4 and TRBJ2-1; 9 nucleotides match TRBD2. The CDR3 covers 15 residues. Germline values: CDR1 SGHNT, CDR2 YYREEE (reference sequence). Germline trimming cut 6 bases from V and 5 bases from J; bases unmatched to any gene: 9. The CDR3 reads CASTPAASGNNEQFF. The CDR3 DNA sequence: TGTGCCAGCACCCCTGCGGCTAGCGGGAACAATGAGCAGTTCTTC.

As for this clone: One junction end disagrees with the germline gene, perhaps due to a read error. V gene TRBV27 combines with J gene TRBJ2-1; 10 nucleotides match TRBD2. CDR3 size: 12 residues. Germline V CDR1 and CDR2: MNHEY, SMNVEV (reference sequence). The CDR3 DNA sequence: TGCGTAGCGGGAGGCCCCTACAATGAGCAGTTCTTC. Protein sequence: CVAGGPYNEQFF.

This clone was seen more than once but under ten times. The J gene is TRBJ1-1, the V gene TRBV6-5; 8 nucleotides line up with TRBD1. Germline V CDR1 and CDR2: MNHEY, SVGAGI. Trimming at V came to 2 bases and at J to 7 bases, leaving 3 bases not matched to a gene. The CDR3 covers 13 residues. The CDR3, as DNA: TGTGCCAGCAGTTACGACAGGGGCGGTGAAGCTTTCTTT. Amino acid sequence: CASSYDRGGEAFF.

The chain has TRBV11-2 and TRBJ2-1; TRBD1 might be the D (6 bases). Germline V gene sequence: CDR1 SGHAT, CDR2 FQNNGV. CDR3 length: 17 residues. V gave up 1 base and J gave up 0 bases, with 13 bases separating them. DNA of the CDR3: TGTGCCAGCAGCTTAGTATACGACAGGCTCTCCTACAATGAGCAGTTCTTC. Encoded protein: CASSLVYDRLSYNEQFF.

This clone turned up a few times. The chain couples TRBV6-1 to TRBJ2-7; D is uncertain. Germline values: CDR1 MNHNS, CDR2 SASEGT. Trimming removed 7 bases from V and 2 bases from J, with 6 bases in between. This CDR3 is built from 11 residues. The CDR3 nucleotides are TGTGCCAGCACCAACGCCTACGAGCAGTACTTC. Amino acid sequence: CASTNAYEQYF.

In DNA, the CDR3 is TGTGCCAGCAGCTTCTCGGCAGGGGGCCTCTATGGCTACACCTTC. As protein: CASSFSAGGLYGYTF. The chain recombines TRBV5-6 with TRBJ1-2; 8 bases match TRBD1. CDR3 length equals 15 residues. From germline, CDR1 is SGHDT and CDR2 YYEEEE. Trimming removed 2 bases from V and 4 bases from J; junction bases left unmatched: 7.

The chain has TRBV11-3 and TRBJ1-2; possibly TRBD1 for D (5 bases). Germline CDR1 reads SGHNT; CDR2 reads YENEEA. V lost 4 bases, J lost 3 bases, and 15 bases lay in between. The CDR3 length is 15 residues. The CDR3 protein is CASSSTGLSDYGYTF. CDR3 nucleotides: TGTGCCAGCAGCTCAACAGGACTTAGTGACTATGGCTACACCTTC.

CDR3 nucleotides: TGTGCCAGCAGTACTTACAATGAGCAGTTCTTC. It encodes CASSTYNEQFF. V gene TRBV6-1 combines with J gene TRBJ2-1; no clear D gene. Between the trimmed V and J ends, which lost 5 bases and 4 bases, there was a span of 3 bases. The CDR3 runs 11 residues. Germline CDR1 and CDR2: MNHNS and SASEGT.

This clone turned up a few times. This chain joins TRBV6-1 and TRBJ2-7, with D possibly TRBD2 on 7 matching bases. CDR3 size: 16 residues. V shed 3 bases and J shed 1 base, with 16 bases lying between them. Germline values: CDR1 MNHNS, CDR2 SASEGT. CDR3 coding DNA: TGTGCCAGCAGTGACCCGGGGGGCTCTACATCCTACGAGCAGTACTTC. Its protein product is CASSDPGGSTSYEQYF.

The chain is built from TRBV5-5 and TRBJ2-1; 10 bases match TRBD1. Trimming removed 4 bases from V and 4 bases from J; junction bases left unmatched: 11. Germline V gene lookup returns CDR1 SGHKS and CDR2 YYEKEE (reference sequence). This CDR3 is 17 amino acids long. Here the CDR3 reads CASSRQGAMNAYNEQFF. The CDR3 DNA reads as TGTGCCAGCAGCCGACAGGGGGCGATGAACGCTTACAATGAGCAGTTCTTC. Variable domain in full (rest from reference TRBV5-5 and TRBJ2-1): DAGVTQSPTHLIKTRGQQVTLRCSPISGHKSVSWYQQVLGQGPQFIFQYYEKEERGRGNFPDRFSARQFPNYSSELNVNALLLGDSALYLCASSRQGAMNAYNEQFFGPGTRLTVL.

V and J are TRBV21-1 and TRBJ1-1; the table's D call TRBD1 went unverified against the DNA. TRBV21-1 is reported as a pseudogene. CDR3 length: 16 amino acids. The CDR3 loop is CASSKLKRGLNTEAFF. The CDR3 DNA reads as TGTGCCAGCAGCAAACTAAAAAGGGGCTTGAACACTGAAGCTTTCTTT.